A single sample gave rise to the 14 T cell receptor beta chains below, sequenced in a study of cytomegalovirus exposure and HLA in healthy donors. Sequenced by immunoSEQ multiplex PCR; TCRdb stores in-frame clones only, minus some. The data hold about 200,000 clones, with 80% to 90% observed a single time. The sample comprised PBMCs. The receptors come from a woman aged 18-29 years in good health and CMV-seropositive.

This clone appeared once. CDR3 in amino acids: CAISESGVEPISKQYF. The CDR3, as DNA: TGTGCCATCAGTGAGTCGGGAGTGGAGCCCATCTCCAAGCAGTACTTC. The V call is TRBV10-3, the J call TRBJ2-7; a possible D gene is TRBD2 (5 bases). The CDR3 extends over 16 amino acids. Germline V gene data show CDR1 as ENHRY and CDR2 as SYGVKD. V was cut by 0 bases and J by 8 bases, with 20 bases left in between.

V usage is TRBV14 and J usage is TRBJ2-7, with 9 bases fitting TRBD2. With 0 bases clipped from V and 3 bases from J, the junction kept 3 bases outside the gene matches. This CDR3 contains 15 residues. Germline CDR1 and CDR2: SGHDN and FVKESK. The CDR3 DNA follows: TGTGCCAGCAGCCAAGAAGTTAGCGGGGGCTACGAGCAGTACTTC. This codes for CASSQEVSGGYEQYF.

The V call is TRBV30, the J call TRBJ1-2; TRBD1 matches 9 bases. CDR3 length: 15 residues. Germline V lookup: CDR1 GTSNPN, CDR2 SVGIG (reference sequence). V was clipped by 7 bases and J by 1 base; unmatched bases: 10. CDR3 DNA: TGTGCCTTGGACAGGGGCGCCAGGGGTAACTATGGCTACACCTTC. Translation: CALDRGARGNYGYTF.

This chain links TRBV28 with TRBJ1-1; possibly TRBD1 for D (6 bases). Germline CDR1 and CDR2: MDHEN and SYDVKM. The germline V and J ends were trimmed by 6 bases and 0 bases, with 11 bases remaining between them. The CDR3 length is 14 residues. DNA of the CDR3: TGTGCCAGCAGACCAACAGGGATGAACACTGAAGCTTTCTTT. Its protein is CASRPTGMNTEAFF.

The chain uses TRBV7-8 and TRBJ1-1, with D possibly matching TRBD1 (6 bases). The CDR3 loop spans 14 amino acids. V lost 4 bases to trimming and J lost 1 base, with 10 bases between them. Germline CDR1 SGHVS, CDR2 FQNEAQ. The CDR3 DNA follows: TGTGCCAGCAGCTCGGACAGAAAGAACACTGAAGCTTTCTTT. Translated: CASSSDRKNTEAFF.

The V call is TRBV27, the J call TRBJ2-7; TRBD1 aligns across 7 bases. The germline gives CDR1 MNHEY, CDR2 SMNVEV (reference sequence). V gave up 5 bases and J gave up 0 bases; unmatched junction bases: 4. The CDR3 runs 14 residues. The CDR3 DNA is TGTGCCAGCAGTCAGGGGGTTCACTCCTACGAGCAGTACTTC. Amino acid sequence: CASSQGVHSYEQYF.

The chain employs TRBV6-6 and TRBJ1-1; D remains ambiguous. Germline-derived CDR1 and CDR2 are MNHNY and SVGAGI (reference sequence). This CDR3 has 15 residues. The V end lost 0 bases, the J end lost 3 bases, and 11 bases lay between the germline ends. This chain's CDR3 is CASSYSRTGDTEAFF. The CDR3 nucleotides are TGTGCCAGCAGTTACTCGCGTACCGGGGACACTGAAGCTTTCTTT.

The rearrangement links TRBV28 to TRBJ2-7; D may be TRBD2 (7 bases). Looked up from germline, CDR1 is MDHEN and CDR2 is SYDVKM. Between the trimmed V and J ends, which lost 1 base and 6 bases, there was a span of 10 bases. This CDR3 contains 13 residues. CDR3 coding DNA: TGTGCCAGCAGTTTATCGGGGGGCGGCGAGCAGTACTTC. This sequence encodes CASSLSGGGEQYF.

The V gene is TRBV9, the J gene TRBJ2-3; 10 positions agree with TRBD2. The CDR3 sequence is 16 residues long. The junction had 3 bases not matched to a gene; V was cut back by 0 bases and J by 2 bases. Germline V gene sequence: CDR1 SGDLS, CDR2 YYNGEE. CDR3 amino acids: CASSVGLAGDTDTQYF. DNA for the CDR3: TGTGCCAGCAGCGTAGGGCTAGCGGGGGACACAGATACGCAGTATTTT.

The chain recombines TRBV4-1 with TRBJ2-3, with TRBD2 matching 7 bases. Looked up from germline, CDR1 is MGHRA and CDR2 is YSYEKL. The CDR3 is made up of 14 amino acids. V was clipped by 2 bases and J by 4 bases; unmatched bases: 3. The CDR3 sequence: CASSQQRESDTQYF. CDR3 bases: TGCGCCAGCAGCCAACAGCGGGAATCAGATACGCAGTATTTT.

The V call is TRBV13, the J call TRBJ2-7; TRBD2 might be the D (5 bases). Trimming pared 8 bases from V and 2 bases from J, leaving 16 bases between. Germline V gene sequence: CDR1 PRHDT, CDR2 FYEKMQ (reference sequence). CDR3 length: 14 residues. The CDR3 region is CASRKGAETYEQYF. The CDR3, as DNA: TGTGCCAGCCGCAAAGGAGCGGAAACCTACGAGCAGTACTTC. Full variable domain (outside the CDR3, taken from reference TRBV13 and TRBJ2-7): AAGVIQSPRHLIKEKRETATLKCYPIPRHDTVYWYQQGPGQDPQFLISFYEKMQSDKGSIPDRFSAQQFSDYHSELNMSSLELGDSALYFCASRKGAETYEQYFGPGTRLTVT.

J is TRBJ1-2 and V is TRBV9; 12 nucleotides agree with TRBD1. There are 15 residues in the CDR3. CDR1 and CDR2 (germline): SGDLS, YYNGEE. V trimming: 3 bases; J trimming: 4 bases; junction bases outside the gene matches: 4. CDR3 coding DNA: TGTGCCAGCAGCGACGGGACAGGGGGCAGCTATGGCTACACCTTC. Protein: CASSDGTGGSYGYTF.

The chain recombines TRBV5-1 with TRBJ2-5; 7 nucleotides match TRBD2. CDR3 length equals 15 residues. V was pared by 0 bases and J by 2 bases, with 4 bases of the junction left unmatched. Germline V gene sequence: CDR1 SGHRS, CDR2 YFSETQ. The CDR3 is CASSLGGSTQETQYF. CDR3 bases: TGCGCCAGCAGCTTGGGCGGGAGCACGCAAGAGACCCAGTACTTC.

This clone appeared once. This chain connects TRBV7-8 to TRBJ1-3; tentative D call: TRBD1 (5 bases). The V end lost 1 base, the J end lost 4 bases, and 8 bases lay between the germline ends. In germline, CDR1 is SGHVS, CDR2 FQNEAQ. The CDR3 consists of 14 residues. CDR3 coding DNA: TGTGCCAGCAGCTTAGGGGGCTTAGGAAACACCATATATTTT. It translates to CASSLGGLGNTIYF.